This TCR beta chain originates from a study of blood T cell repertoires in COVID-19. Study-wide context: The cDNA or gDNA used as material had been derived from T cells, B-cell-depleted T cells, or PBMCs.

Original analysis: Cell counts per sample came from amplifying reference gene primers. The data were produced by immunoSEQ multiplex PCR, yet TCRdb's version contains in-frame clones alone and is incomplete. V and J calls and clone size are as listed in that table; D and trimming were resolved from the DNA. This table holds about 240,000 clones, roughly 90% found once. This CDR3 spans 17 amino acids. Germline CDR1 is SGHKS and CDR2 is YYEKEE (reference sequence). The V gene end was trimmed by 2 bases and the J gene end by 0 bases; junction bases not matched to a gene: 7. The clonotype comes from a man in his sixties who had recovered from COVID-19. The sample was peripheral blood. The V gene is TRBV5-5, the J gene TRBJ1-1, with 10 bases aligning to TRBD1. The CDR3 sequence: CASSFSPTGGMNTEAFF. CDR3 DNA sequence: TGTGCCAGCAGCTTTTCCCCGACAGGGGGCATGAACACTGAAGCTTTCTTT.